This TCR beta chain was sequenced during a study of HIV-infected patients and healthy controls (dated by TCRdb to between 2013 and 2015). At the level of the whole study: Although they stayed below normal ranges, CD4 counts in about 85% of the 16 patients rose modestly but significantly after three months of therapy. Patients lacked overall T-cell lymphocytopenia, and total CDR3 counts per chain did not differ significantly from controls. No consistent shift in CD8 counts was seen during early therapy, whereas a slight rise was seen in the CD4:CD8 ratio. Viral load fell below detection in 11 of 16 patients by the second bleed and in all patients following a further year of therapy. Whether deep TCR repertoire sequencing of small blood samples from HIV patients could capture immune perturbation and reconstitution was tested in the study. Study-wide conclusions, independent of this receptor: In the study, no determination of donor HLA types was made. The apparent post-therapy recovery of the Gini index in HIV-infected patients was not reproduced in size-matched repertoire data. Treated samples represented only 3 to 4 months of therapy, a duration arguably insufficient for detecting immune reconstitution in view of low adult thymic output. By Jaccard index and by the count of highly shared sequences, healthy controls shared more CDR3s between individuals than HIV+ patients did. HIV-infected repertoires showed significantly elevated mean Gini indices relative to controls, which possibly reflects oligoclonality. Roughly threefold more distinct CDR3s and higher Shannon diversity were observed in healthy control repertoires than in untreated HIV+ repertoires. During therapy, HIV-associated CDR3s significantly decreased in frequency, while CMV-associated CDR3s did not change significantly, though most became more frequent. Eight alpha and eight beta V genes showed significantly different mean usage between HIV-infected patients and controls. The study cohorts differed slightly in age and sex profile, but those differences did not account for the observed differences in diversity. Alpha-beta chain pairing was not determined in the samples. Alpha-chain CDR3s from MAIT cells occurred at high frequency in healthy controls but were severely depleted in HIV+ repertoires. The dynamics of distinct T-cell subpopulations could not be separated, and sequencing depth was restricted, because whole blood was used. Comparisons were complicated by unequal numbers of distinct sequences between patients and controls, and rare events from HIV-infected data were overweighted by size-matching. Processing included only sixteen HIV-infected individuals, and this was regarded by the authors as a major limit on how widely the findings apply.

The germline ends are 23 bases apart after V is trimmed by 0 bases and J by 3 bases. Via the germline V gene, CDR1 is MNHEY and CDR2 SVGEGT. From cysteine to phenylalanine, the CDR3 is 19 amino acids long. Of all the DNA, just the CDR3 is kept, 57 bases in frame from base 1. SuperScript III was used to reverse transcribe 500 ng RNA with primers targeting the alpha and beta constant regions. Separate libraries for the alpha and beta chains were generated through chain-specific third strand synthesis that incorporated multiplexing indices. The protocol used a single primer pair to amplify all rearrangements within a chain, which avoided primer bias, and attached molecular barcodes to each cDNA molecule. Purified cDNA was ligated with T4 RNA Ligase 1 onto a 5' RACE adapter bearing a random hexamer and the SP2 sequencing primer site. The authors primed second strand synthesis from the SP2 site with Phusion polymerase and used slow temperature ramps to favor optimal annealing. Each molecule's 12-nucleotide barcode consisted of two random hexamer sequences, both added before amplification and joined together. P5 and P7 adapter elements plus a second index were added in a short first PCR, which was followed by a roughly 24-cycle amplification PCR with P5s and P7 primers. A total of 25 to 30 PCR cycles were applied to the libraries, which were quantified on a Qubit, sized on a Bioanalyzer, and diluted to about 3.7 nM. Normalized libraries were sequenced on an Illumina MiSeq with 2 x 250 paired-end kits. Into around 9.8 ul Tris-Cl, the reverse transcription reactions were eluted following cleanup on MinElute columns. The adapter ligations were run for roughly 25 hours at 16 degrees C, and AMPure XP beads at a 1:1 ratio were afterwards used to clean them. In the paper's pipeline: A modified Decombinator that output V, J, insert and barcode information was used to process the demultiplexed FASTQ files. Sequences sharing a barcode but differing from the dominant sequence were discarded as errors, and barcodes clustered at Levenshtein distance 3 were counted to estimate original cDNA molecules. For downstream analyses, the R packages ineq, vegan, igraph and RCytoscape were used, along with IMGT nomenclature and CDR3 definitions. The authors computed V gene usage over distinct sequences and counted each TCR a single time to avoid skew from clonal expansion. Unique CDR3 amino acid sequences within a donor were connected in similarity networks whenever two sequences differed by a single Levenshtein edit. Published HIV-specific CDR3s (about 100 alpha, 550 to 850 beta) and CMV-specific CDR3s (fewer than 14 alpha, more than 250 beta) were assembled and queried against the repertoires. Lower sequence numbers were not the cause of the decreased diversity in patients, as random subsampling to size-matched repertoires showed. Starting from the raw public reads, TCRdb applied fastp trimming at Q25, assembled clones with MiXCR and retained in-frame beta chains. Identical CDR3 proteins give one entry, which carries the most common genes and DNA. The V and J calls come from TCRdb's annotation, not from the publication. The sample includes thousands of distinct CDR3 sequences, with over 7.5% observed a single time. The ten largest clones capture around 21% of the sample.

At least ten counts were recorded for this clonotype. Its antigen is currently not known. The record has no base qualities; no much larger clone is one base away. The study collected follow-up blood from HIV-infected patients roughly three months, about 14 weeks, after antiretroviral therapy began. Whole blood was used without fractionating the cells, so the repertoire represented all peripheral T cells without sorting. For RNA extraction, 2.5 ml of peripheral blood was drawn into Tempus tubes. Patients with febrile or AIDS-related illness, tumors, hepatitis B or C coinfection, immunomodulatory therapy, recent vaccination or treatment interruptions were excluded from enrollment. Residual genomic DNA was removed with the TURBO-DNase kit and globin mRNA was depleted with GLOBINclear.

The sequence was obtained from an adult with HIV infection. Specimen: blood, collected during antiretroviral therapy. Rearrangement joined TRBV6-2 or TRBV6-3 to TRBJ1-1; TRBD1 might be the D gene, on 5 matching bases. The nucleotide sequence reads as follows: TGTGCCAGCAGTTACTCCGTGAGGGACGGCCGTTATCTTGACACTGAAGCTTTCTTT. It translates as CASSYSVRDGRYLDTEAFF.